The 19 T cell receptor beta chains given below trace back to one sample, sequenced in a study of glioma-infiltrating T cells after dendritic cell vaccination. The protocol was immunoSEQ multiplex PCR, while the TCRdb copy is restricted to in-frame clones and leaves out a portion. The sample lists 71,000 or so clones, around 81% seen once, with roughly 7.9% in the top ten. Material: blood, obtained before dendritic cell vaccination. These receptors all stem from a human donor with glioblastoma.

The chain's CDR3 is CASTERGLGYEQYF. Here the CDR3 DNA reads TGTGCCAGCACCGAAAGGGGGTTGGGGTACGAGCAGTACTTC. This chain connects TRBV6-6 to TRBJ2-7; a possible D gene is TRBD1 (6 bases). The CDR3 is made up of 14 amino acids. The V gene lost 7 bases and the J gene lost 4 bases, with 17 bases spanning the gap. Looked up from germline, CDR1 is MNHNY and CDR2 is SVGAGI (reference sequence).

The rearrangement joins TRBV6-1 to TRBJ1-2; D might be TRBD1 (6 bases). The V end was cut by 6 bases, the J end by 2 bases, with 13 bases between. The CDR3 extends over 14 amino acids. The germline gives CDR1 MNHNS, CDR2 SASEGT. The CDR3 spells CASRRTGQNYGYTF. CDR3 DNA sequence: TGTGCCAGCAGGCGCACCGGACAGAACTATGGCTACACCTTC.

Only one count was recorded for this clone. This chain links TRBV9 with TRBJ1-4; no reliable D call. Germline lookup yields CDR1 SGDLS and CDR2 YYNGEE. There are 13 residues in the CDR3. The V end lost 4 bases, the J end lost 8 bases, and 12 bases lay between the germline ends. The CDR3 loop is CASSTAGGEKLFF. The CDR3 DNA reads TGTGCCAGCAGCACTGCAGGAGGCGAAAAACTGTTTTTT.

The chain carries TRBV4-3 and TRBJ2-5; 10 bases align to TRBD2. Germline V gene data show CDR1 as LGHNA and CDR2 as YSLEER. CDR3 length: 17 residues. V shed 1 base, J shed 4 bases, and the junction held 9 bases outside the gene matches. For the CDR3, the DNA is TGCGCCAGCAGCCAAGTCGGCTCAAGCGGGGGGGCAGAGACCCAGTACTTC. Amino acid sequence: CASSQVGSSGGAETQYF.

V and J are TRBV29-1 and TRBJ1-2, with D possibly TRBD1 on 5 matching bases. Germline loops: CDR1 SQVTM, CDR2 ANQGSEA. The CDR3 is 17 amino acids. The V end was cut by 2 bases, the J end by 1 base, with 20 bases between. The CDR3 protein is CSVETPTDGGSNYGYTF. CDR3 coding DNA: TGCAGCGTTGAAACCCCCACTGACGGGGGGAGTAACTATGGCTACACCTTC.

The J gene is TRBJ1-5, the V gene TRBV19; D remains ambiguous. V was trimmed by 7 bases and J by 11 bases, leaving 12 bases between them. Germline V gene lookup returns CDR1 LNHDA and CDR2 SQIVND (reference sequence). The CDR3 runs 11 residues. CDR3 region: CASKQSVTQHF. In DNA form, the CDR3 reads TGTGCCAGTAAACAGTCAGTGACCCAGCATTTT.

The chain employs TRBV2 and TRBJ2-5; a weak D match, TRBD1 (6 bases). The CDR3 extends over 21 amino acids. The germline V gene encodes CDR1 SNHLY and CDR2 FYNNEI. Trimming shortened V by 2 bases and J by 0 bases, and 28 bases separated the two germline ends. The CDR3 region is CASSEWGSRGSPVSYQETQYF. CDR3 bases: TGTGCCAGCAGTGAATGGGGTAGCAGGGGCTCCCCCGTTTCCTACCAAGAGACCCAGTACTTC.

This clone was seen once. V is TRBV7-2 and J is TRBJ2-2; perhaps TRBD2 as D (6 bases). The CDR3 loop spans 15 amino acids. Per germline, CDR1 SGHTA and CDR2 FQGNSA. Deletions cut 7 bases from V and 0 bases from J, with 12 bases between. CDR3 loop: CASNRAGPNTGELFF. CDR3 nucleotides: TGTGCCAGCAACCGTGCGGGGCCGAACACCGGGGAGCTGTTTTTT.

The chain joins TRBV7-2 to TRBJ1-1; 10 bases agree with TRBD1. CDR1 is SGHTA and CDR2 is FQGNSA in the germline V gene. V shed 4 bases, J shed 0 bases, and the junction held 14 bases outside the gene matches. The CDR3 is made up of 19 amino acids. The DNA for the CDR3 is TGTGCCAGCAGCTCCGTTTCGGCCGGGACAGGGGAAATGAACACTGAAGCTTTCTTT. Translating it yields CASSSVSAGTGEMNTEAFF. Combining the CDR3 with reference TRBV7-2 and TRBJ1-1 gives the whole variable domain GAGVSQSPSNKVTEKGKDVELRCDPISGHTALYWYRQSLGQGLEFLIYFQGNSAPDKSGLPSDRFSAERTGGSVSTLTIQRTQQEDSAVYLCASSSVSAGTGEMNTEAFFGQGTRLTVV.

V gene TRBV5-6 combines with J gene TRBJ2-3; the D gene is possibly TRBD2 (7 bases). The CDR3 is 18 residues long. V lost 2 bases, J lost 3 bases, and 22 bases lay in between. Per germline, CDR1 SGHDT and CDR2 YYEEEE. This chain's CDR3 is CASSFTGPGAGNTDTQYF. For the CDR3, the DNA is TGTGCCAGCAGCTTTACAGGGCCAGGAGCGGGGAATACAGATACGCAGTATTTT.

This clone has a single count. The gene calls are TRBV6-5 and TRBJ1-5; D is ambiguous. CDR1 and CDR2 (germline): MNHEY, SVGAGI. This CDR3 contains 13 residues. Trimming shortened V by 2 bases and J by 4 bases, and 6 bases separated the two germline ends. CDR3 sequence reads: CASSYGRNQPQHF. The DNA of the CDR3 is TGTGCCAGCAGTTACGGGAGAAATCAGCCCCAGCATTTT.

The chain is built from TRBV2 and TRBJ1-2; D unclear. This CDR3 has 11 residues. Germline assignment: CDR1 SNHLY and CDR2 FYNNEI. The V and J ends lost 4 bases and 6 bases respectively, with 6 bases between them. The CDR3 sequence is CASSGGDGYTF. The CDR3, as DNA: TGTGCCAGCAGTGGCGGGGATGGCTACACCTTC.

This chain joins TRBV9 and TRBJ2-1; 14 bases are a match to TRBD2. V lost 8 bases, J lost 7 bases, and 2 bases stayed unmatched. The CDR3 has 13 residues. Germline V gene lookup returns CDR1 SGDLS and CDR2 YYNGEE. The CDR3 is CASGLAGGNEQFF. CDR3 nucleotide sequence: TGTGCCAGTGGACTAGCGGGGGGTAATGAGCAGTTCTTC.

This chain joins TRBV19 and TRBJ1-1; D is uncertain. Germline-derived CDR1 and CDR2 are LNHDA and SQIVND (reference sequence). This CDR3 spans 11 amino acids. Trimming cost V 6 bases and J 3 bases, with 5 bases left between them. This chain's CDR3 is CASRADTEAFF. The CDR3 bases are TGTGCCAGTAGGGCGGACACTGAAGCTTTCTTT.

The chain employs TRBV19 and TRBJ1-4, with unresolved D. V was shortened by 3 bases and J by 2 bases, with 10 bases between the two germline ends. Germline loops: CDR1 LNHDA, CDR2 SQIVND (reference sequence). The CDR3 is 15 residues long. In DNA, the CDR3 is TGTGCCAGTAGTATGCTCCAGTTGACTAATGAAAAACTGTTTTTT. This sequence encodes CASSMLQLTNEKLFF.

The chain recombines TRBV7-3 with TRBJ2-7, with TRBD1 identical over 8 bases. This CDR3 is built from 13 residues. Germline V gene lookup returns CDR1 SGHTA and CDR2 FQGTGA. J was trimmed by 6 bases and V by 5 bases; bases with no gene match: 6. CDR3 nucleotide sequence: TGTGCCAGCAGCACCGGACAGGGCTTCGAGCAGTACTTC. This translates into CASSTGQGFEQYF.

The chain uses TRBV5-1 and TRBJ2-2, with 8 bases aligning to TRBD1. After removal of 2 bases from V and 2 bases from J, the junction contained 5 bases not matched to a gene. The CDR3 sequence is 16 residues long. From germline, CDR1 is SGHRS and CDR2 YFSETQ. CDR3 loop: CASSFRDRINTGELFF. The DNA for the CDR3 is TGCGCCAGCAGCTTCCGGGACAGGATAAACACCGGGGAGCTGTTTTTT.

This chain uses TRBV6-1 with TRBJ1-4, with TRBD1 identical over 7 bases. The length of the CDR3 is 14 residues. The germline gives CDR1 MNHNS, CDR2 SASEGT. The V gene end was trimmed by 3 bases and the J gene end by 5 bases; junction bases not matched to a gene: 3. In DNA, the CDR3 is TGTGCCAGCAGTGAGGGGACAGACAATGAAAAACTGTTTTTT. Protein product: CASSEGTDNEKLFF.

V and J are TRBV9 and TRBJ1-2; D may be TRBD1 (6 bases). V lost 1 base and J 3 bases, leaving 13 bases between the germline ends. The CDR3 consists of 15 residues. The germline V gene has CDR1 SGDLS and CDR2 YYNGEE. The DNA of the CDR3 is TGTGCCAGCAGCGTAACGGGGGGCGCGTACTATGGCTACACCTTC. Protein sequence: CASSVTGGAYYGYTF.